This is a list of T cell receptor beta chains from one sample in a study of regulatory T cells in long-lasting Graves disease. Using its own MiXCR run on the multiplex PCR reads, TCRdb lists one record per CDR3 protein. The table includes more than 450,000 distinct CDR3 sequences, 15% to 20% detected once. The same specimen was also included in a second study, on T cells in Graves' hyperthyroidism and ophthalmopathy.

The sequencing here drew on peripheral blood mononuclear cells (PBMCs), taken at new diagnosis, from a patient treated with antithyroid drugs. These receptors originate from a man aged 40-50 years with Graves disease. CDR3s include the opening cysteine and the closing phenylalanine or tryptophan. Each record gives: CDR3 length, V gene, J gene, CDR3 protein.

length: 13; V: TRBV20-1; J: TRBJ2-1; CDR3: CSARAPADNEQFF
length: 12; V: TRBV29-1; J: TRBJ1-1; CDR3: CSAGTTGTEAFF
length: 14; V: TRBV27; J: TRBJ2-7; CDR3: CASSPGTGVSEQYF
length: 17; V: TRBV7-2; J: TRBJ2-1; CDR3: CASSLVRGLSSYNEQFF
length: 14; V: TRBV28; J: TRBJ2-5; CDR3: CASSLLTWGETQYF
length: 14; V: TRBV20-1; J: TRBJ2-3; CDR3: CSASLAEFTDTQYF
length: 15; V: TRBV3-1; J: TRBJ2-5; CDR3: CASSSVGQGQETQYF
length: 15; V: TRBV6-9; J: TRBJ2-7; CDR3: CASSYQGTGAYEQYF
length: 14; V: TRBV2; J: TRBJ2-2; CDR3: CASRKGALPGELFF
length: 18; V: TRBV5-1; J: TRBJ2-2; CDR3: CASSPGLAGGPSAGELFF
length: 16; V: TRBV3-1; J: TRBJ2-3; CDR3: CASSRMGGRATDTQYF
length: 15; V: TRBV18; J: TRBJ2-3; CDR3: CASSPPHSSTDTQYF
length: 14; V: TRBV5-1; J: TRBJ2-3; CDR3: CASSLWKSTDTQYF
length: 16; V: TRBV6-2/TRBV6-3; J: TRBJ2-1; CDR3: CASRRDSGRAVDEQFF
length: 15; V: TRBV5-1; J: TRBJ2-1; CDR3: CASSFGQGSYNEQFF
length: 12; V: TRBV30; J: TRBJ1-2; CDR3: CAWGPSNYGYTF